This T cell receptor beta chain is drawn from a study of cytomegalovirus exposure and HLA in healthy donors. Study-wide findings and caveats: There were 160 or so TCR beta chains listed as cytomegalovirus-associated. Three chains tied to CMV proved CMV antigen-specific in vitro. Most TCR sequences proved rare, with some public TCRs found in many donors.

The repertoire was sequenced with immunoSEQ multiplex PCR; TCRdb's copy has only in-frame clones and lacks some. Altogether 65,000 to 80,000 clones are present, approximately 94% being singletons, with the ten largest covering 3.3%. The approximately 120-subject validation cohort, separate from the roughly 700-subject first cohort, included the donors. On this clone itself: Its target is unknown.

Per the germline V gene, CDR1 is SGHNT and CDR2 is YENEEA. Trimming left V 1 base short and J 4 bases short, with 19 bases between. The CDR3 consists of 17 residues. V gene TRBV11-3 combines with J gene TRBJ1-1; no clear D gene. The clonotype originates from a woman aged 18-35 years in good health and CMV-seropositive. The source material was PBMCs. CDR3 bases: TGTGCCAGCAGCTTAGGGGCAGTCCTCCCCTCGACCACTGAAGCTTTCTTT. Translated, it gives CASSLGAVLPSTTEAFF.